The following is a T cell receptor (beta chain) sequence with its context. Its antigen is still unknown. The sample originates from a study of graft-versus-host responses after intestinal transplantation. This table comes from immunoSEQ multiplex PCR, and its TCRdb copy is limited to in-frame clones, with some not included. The sample has about 59,000 clones; about 94% are singletons. The CDR3 consists of 12 residues. V was pared by 0 bases and J by 4 bases, with 4 bases between. Germline V gene sequence: CDR1 SGHTA, CDR2 FQGNSA. Broader study findings: Subjects displaying graft-donor T cell macrochimerism possessed elevated graft-versus-host to host-versus-graft clonal ratios inside allografts.

This material consisted of unstimulated CD4+ T cells sorted from spleen or lymph node cells, taken before transplant. This TCR was sampled from a human donor who was the organ donor for an intestinal transplant. The chain couples TRBV7-2 to TRBJ2-7; D is uncertain. The CDR3 region is CASSLAAYEQYF. In DNA, the CDR3 is TGTGCCAGCAGCTTAGCGGCTTACGAGCAGTACTTC.